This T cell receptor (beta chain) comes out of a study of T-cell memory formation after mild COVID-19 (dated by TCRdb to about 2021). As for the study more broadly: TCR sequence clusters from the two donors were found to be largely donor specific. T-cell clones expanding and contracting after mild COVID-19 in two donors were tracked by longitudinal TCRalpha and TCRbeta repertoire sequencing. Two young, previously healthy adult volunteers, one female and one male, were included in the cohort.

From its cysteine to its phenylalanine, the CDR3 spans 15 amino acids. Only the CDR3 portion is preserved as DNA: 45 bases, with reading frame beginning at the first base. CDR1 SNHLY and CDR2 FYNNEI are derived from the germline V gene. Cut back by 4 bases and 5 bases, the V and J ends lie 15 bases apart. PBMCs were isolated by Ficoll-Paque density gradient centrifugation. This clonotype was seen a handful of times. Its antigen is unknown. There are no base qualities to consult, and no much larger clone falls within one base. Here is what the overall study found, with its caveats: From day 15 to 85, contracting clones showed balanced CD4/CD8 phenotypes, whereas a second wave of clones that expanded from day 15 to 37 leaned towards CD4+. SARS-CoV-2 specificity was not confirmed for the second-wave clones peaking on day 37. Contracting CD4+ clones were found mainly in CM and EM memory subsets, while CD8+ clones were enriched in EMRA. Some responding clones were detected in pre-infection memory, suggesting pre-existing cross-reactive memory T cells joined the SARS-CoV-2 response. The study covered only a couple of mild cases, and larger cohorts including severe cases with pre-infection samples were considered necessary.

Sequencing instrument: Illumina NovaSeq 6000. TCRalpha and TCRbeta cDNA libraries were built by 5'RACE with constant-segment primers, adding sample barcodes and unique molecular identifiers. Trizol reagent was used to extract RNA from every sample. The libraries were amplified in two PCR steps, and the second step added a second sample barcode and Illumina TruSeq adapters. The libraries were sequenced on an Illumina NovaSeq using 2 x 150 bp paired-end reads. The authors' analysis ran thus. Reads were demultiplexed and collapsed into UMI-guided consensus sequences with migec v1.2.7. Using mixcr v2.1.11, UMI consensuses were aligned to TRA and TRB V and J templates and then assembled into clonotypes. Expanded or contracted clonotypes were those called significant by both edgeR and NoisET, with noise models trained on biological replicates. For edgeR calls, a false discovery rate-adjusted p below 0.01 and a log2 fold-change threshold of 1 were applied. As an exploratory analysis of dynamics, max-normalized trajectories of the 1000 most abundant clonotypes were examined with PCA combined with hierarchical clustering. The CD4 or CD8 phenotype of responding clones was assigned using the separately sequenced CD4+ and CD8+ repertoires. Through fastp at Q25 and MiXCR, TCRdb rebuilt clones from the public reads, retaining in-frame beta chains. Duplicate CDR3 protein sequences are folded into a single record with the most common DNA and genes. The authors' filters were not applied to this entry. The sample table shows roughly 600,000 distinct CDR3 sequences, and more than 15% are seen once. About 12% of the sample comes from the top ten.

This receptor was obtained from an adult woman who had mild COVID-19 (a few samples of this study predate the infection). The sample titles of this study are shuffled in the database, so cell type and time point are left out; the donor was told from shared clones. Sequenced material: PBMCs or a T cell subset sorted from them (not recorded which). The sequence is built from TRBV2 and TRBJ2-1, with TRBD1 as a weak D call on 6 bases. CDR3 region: CASSGDNRYDNEQFF. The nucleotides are TGTGCCAGCAGTGGGGACAACCGGTATGACAATGAGCAGTTCTTC.